The 13 T cell receptor beta chains presented below share a single source sample, sequenced in a study of T cell repertoires in cytomegalovirus infection. TCRdb reprocessed the reads via MiXCR and lists one record per CDR3 protein. The repertoire consists of approximately 97,000 distinct CDR3 sequences, with approximately 15% occurring once and the leading ten covering roughly 8%. Specimen: PBMCs. These receptors originate from a human donor in good health (CMV status not recorded). Some clones in this sample may be carry-over from other donors' samples.

This clonotype appeared many times. V gene TRBV6-2 or TRBV6-3 combines with J gene TRBJ2-3, with 8 bases that match TRBD2. In germline, CDR1 is MNHEY, CDR2 SVGEGT. The CDR3 consists of 15 residues. V gave up 0 bases and J gave up 3 bases; unmatched junction bases: 2. The CDR3 loop is CASSYSPSGTDTQYF. CDR3 nucleotide sequence: TGTGCCAGCAGTTACTCGCCTAGCGGGACAGATACGCAGTATTTT.

There are a few counts of this clonotype. The gene calls are TRBV7-2 and TRBJ2-1; 10 nucleotides agree with TRBD2. Unmatched junction bases numbered 6, after V lost 4 bases and J lost 6 bases. This CDR3 is built from 15 residues. CDR1 SGHTA and CDR2 FQGNSA come from the germline V gene. CDR3 nucleotides: TGTGCCAGCAGCTCCGCTAGCGGGGGCCTCAATGAGCAGTTCTTC. Its protein product is CASSSASGGLNEQFF.

The CDR3 DNA sequence: TGTGCCAGCAGTCCAGGACTAGCGGCCTCGGGGGCCCAGTACTTC. This sequence encodes CASSPGLAASGAQYF. The V gene is TRBV5-4, the J gene TRBJ2-5; 10 bases fit TRBD2. Unmatched junction bases numbered 13, after V lost 5 bases and J lost 9 bases. The length of the CDR3 is 15 residues. CDR1 SGHNT and CDR2 YYREEE come from the germline V gene (reference sequence).

This clonotype turned up a few times. V gene TRBV7-2 combines with J gene TRBJ2-5; tentatively, D is TRBD2 (6 bases). This CDR3 has 12 residues. The germline V gene has CDR1 SGHTA and CDR2 FQGNSA. Trimming took off 5 bases at V and 5 bases at J, with 9 bases between the two ends. CDR3 DNA: TGTGCCAGCAGCCGGGACTCTGAGACCCAGTACTTC. This translates into CASSRDSETQYF.

J is TRBJ2-1 and V is TRBV13; tentatively, D is TRBD1 or TRBD2 (8 bases each). The V gene's germline CDR1 is PRHDT and CDR2 FYEKMQ (reference sequence). Between the trimmed V and J ends, which lost 4 bases and 0 bases, there was a span of 16 bases. This CDR3 contains 17 residues. Here the CDR3 DNA reads TGTGCCAGCAGCTCCGGGGGGGGGACAGGCTCCTACAATGAGCAGTTCTTC. As protein: CASSSGGGTGSYNEQFF.

The chain is built from TRBV15 and TRBJ2-5, with TRBD1 matching 7 bases. The CDR3 sequence is 13 residues long. Germline V gene data show CDR1 as LNHNV and CDR2 as YYDKDF (reference sequence). Losses at the gene ends were 3 bases for V and 5 bases for J; bases not matched to a gene: 3. CDR3 residues: CATSRGQWETQYF. The CDR3 DNA follows: TGTGCCACCAGCAGGGGACAGTGGGAGACCCAGTACTTC.

This chain links TRBV7-3 with TRBJ1-1, with D perhaps TRBD1 (5 bases). The germline V gene encodes CDR1 SGHTA and CDR2 FQGTGA. This CDR3 is built from 13 residues. V gave up 1 base and J gave up 8 bases, with 11 bases separating them. CDR3 amino acids: CASSLKGTAEAFF. The DNA for the CDR3 is TGTGCCAGCAGCTTAAAGGGGACGGCCGAAGCTTTCTTT.

This clonotype was observed at least ten times. The rearrangement joins TRBV6-5 to TRBJ1-5; TRBD1 aligns across 12 bases. Trimming took 4 bases from V and 7 from J; bases not matched to a gene: 5. The CDR3 has 15 residues. Germline values: CDR1 MNHEY, CDR2 SVGAGI. The CDR3 loop is CASSSGTGGRQPQHF. The CDR3, as DNA: TGTGCCAGCAGTTCCGGGACAGGGGGCAGACAGCCCCAGCATTTT.

The CDR3 DNA sequence: TGCGCCAGCAGCGAGGGCTCAACTAATGAAAAACTGTTTTTT. Translating gives CASSEGSTNEKLFF. The gene calls are TRBV5-1 and TRBJ1-4; D unclear. The germline CDR1 and CDR2 sequences are SGHRS and YFSETQ. This CDR3 spans 14 amino acids. Trimming cost V 4 bases and J 0 bases, with 7 bases left between them.

This clonotype has ten or more counts. V is TRBV7-8 and J is TRBJ2-2; 8 bases match TRBD2. CDR1 SGHVS and CDR2 FQNEAQ come from the germline V gene. V lost 2 bases to trimming and J lost 4 bases; unmatched junction nucleotides: 6. The CDR3 consists of 16 residues. In DNA, the CDR3 is TGTGCCAGCAGCTTAAGGCGGGGGGACGGCACCGGGGAGCTGTTTTTT. Translated: CASSLRRGDGTGELFF.

Ten or more counts support this clonotype. V usage is TRBV7-9 and J usage is TRBJ1-1; perhaps TRBD1 as D (5 bases). Trimming pared 3 bases from V and 5 bases from J, leaving 10 bases between. The germline V gene has CDR1 SEHNR and CDR2 FQNEAQ (reference sequence). The CDR3 loop spans 13 amino acids. CDR3 coding DNA: TGTGCCAGCAGCTTGGTAACAGGAACTGAAGCTTTCTTT. It is translated as CASSLVTGTEAFF.

This clonotype came up many times. V gene TRBV9 combines with J gene TRBJ2-4; 9 nucleotides align to TRBD2. The CDR3 has 15 amino acids. Germline CDR1 SGDLS, CDR2 YYNGEE. Trimming cost V 0 bases and J 8 bases; bases outside gene matches: 6. The CDR3 coding sequence is TGTGCCAGCAGCGTAGAGGGACTAGCCCGTGACATTCAGTACTTC. Encoded protein: CASSVEGLARDIQYF.

This clonotype was counted at least ten times. The V gene is TRBV7-2, the J gene TRBJ1-3; D unclear. Germline-derived CDR1 and CDR2 are SGHTA and FQGNSA. V lost 1 base and J lost 2, with 9 bases in between. The CDR3 runs 15 residues. The CDR3 DNA is TGTGCCAGCAGCTTAGTACGGGTGCCTGGAAACACCATATATTTT. Its protein is CASSLVRVPGNTIYF.